The clone carrying this T cell receptor (beta chain) was seen once. Germline V gene sequence: CDR1 KGHSH, CDR2 LQKENI. The CDR3 sequence is 16 residues long. After removal of 4 bases from V and 6 bases from J, the junction contained 9 bases not matched to a gene. The data belong to a study of blood T cell repertoires in COVID-19. Study background: T cells, B-cell-depleted T cells, or PBMCs provided the cDNA or gDNA that served as material.

Method: immunoSEQ multiplex PCR; TCRdb's copy keeps in-frame clones and lacks some. The data show 270,000 or so clones, 90% seen once. The origin of this receptor is a woman in her sixties with COVID-19, enrolled during active disease. This chain connects TRBV18 to TRBJ1-6; 7 nucleotides agree with TRBD1. Material: peripheral blood. The CDR3 sequence is CASSLNRGVGNSPLHF. CDR3 sequence (DNA): TGTGCCAGCTCACTGAACAGGGGAGTTGGTAATTCACCCCTCCACTTT.